This TCR beta chain was observed in a study of blood T cells in healthy people across ages. Whole-study findings and limits: TCR beta diversity, measured per million T cells, fell in a roughly linear way with age.

Together with a sample-barcoded 5' primer, a J-beta primer mix was included in a second PCR lasting roughly 6 to 12 cycles. A single record per CDR3 protein comes from TCRdb applying MiXCR to the 5' RACE reads. The repertoire holds hundreds of thousands of distinct CDR3 sequences, with roughly 47% as singletons. The CDR3 is 16 residues long. J was trimmed by 0 bases and V by 4 bases; bases with no gene match: 4. Germline V gene sequence: CDR1 LGHDT, CDR2 YNNKEL (reference sequence). With regard to this clonotype: Its specificity is not known.

The chain couples TRBV3-1 to TRBJ2-7, with 12 bases fitting TRBD1. The TCR sequence derives from a woman aged 55-75 years in good health. Specimen: blood. In DNA form, the CDR3 reads TGTGCCAGCAGCCCCGGGACAGGGGGCGTCTCCTACGAGCAGTACTTC. Protein sequence: CASSPGTGGVSYEQYF.